This TCR beta chain was observed in a study of T cells after yellow fever vaccination. In TCRdb, the 5' RACE reads were re-called with MiXCR into one record per CDR3 protein. Altogether almost 600,000 distinct CDR3 sequences are present, about 13% being singletons, with the ten largest covering around 15%. This clonotype was found a few times. The germline CDR1 and CDR2 sequences are MNHEY and SMNVEV (reference sequence). J gave up 1 base and V 6 bases, and 6 bases lay outside the gene matches. CDR3 length equals 16 residues. The starting material was PBMCs, obtained on the day of the yellow fever booster vaccination. The origin of this receptor is a man aged 30 to 45 who received the YFV17D yellow fever vaccine. The chain recombines TRBV27 with TRBJ2-5, with TRBD2 matching 12 bases. The CDR3 nucleotides read TGTGCCAGCAGCCCTGGACTAGCGGGACGCCAAGAGACCCAGTACTTC. It codes for CASSPGLAGRQETQYF.